Presented here are 23 T cell receptor beta chains from one specimen sequenced in a study of tumor-infiltrating lymphocytes in primary liver carcinoma. cDNA specific to TCR beta was made from 450 to 500 ng of total RNA, with a constant-region primer employed for priming. Slightly modified ARM-PCR served as the procedure for the TCR beta libraries. These libraries came from three rounds of nested multiplex PCR. Both of the initial two PCR rounds ran for about 11 cycles and employed TRBV1-TRBV30 forward primers alongside a C-beta reverse primer. TCRdb reprocessed the multiplex PCR reads via MiXCR and lists one record per CDR3 protein. The data hold about 190,000 distinct CDR3 sequences, with 85% observed a single time. Each 20-30 mg portion of unsorted bulk tissue served as the source for co-extraction of RNA and DNA. Sequences were obtained from tumor tissue from primary liver carcinoma. The receptor source for this set is a man aged 35 to 55 with primary liver carcinoma and hepatitis B virus infection.

For this clonotype: This is likely a read error, given that the CDR3 carries no conserved phenylalanine or tryptophan at its end. The DNA is left out, because the CDR3 cannot be placed on it with certainty; the CDR3 is given as TCRdb lists it. V and J are TRBV14 and TRBJ2-7; the table's TRBD1 call for D was not verified on the DNA. With termini counted, the CDR3 has 14 amino acids. From germline, CDR1 is SGHDN and CDR2 FVKESK. CDR3 protein: CASSRGQGVIRQYS.

The count of this clonotype is one. As the CDR3 is not closed by the conserved phenylalanine or tryptophan, this likely results from a read error. The chain has TRBV6-6 and TRBJ1-5; a possible D gene is TRBD1 (5 bases). V was trimmed by 4 bases and J by 6 bases, leaving 13 bases between them. The CDR3 extends over 14 amino acids. Germline values: CDR1 MNHNY, CDR2 SVGAGI (reference sequence). The CDR3 is CASSSNTGIQPQHC. The CDR3 DNA reads TGTGCCAGCAGTTCCAATACAGGCATTCAGCCCCAGCATTGT.

Note on this clonotype: One base away lies a much larger clone, so this may be a sequencing read error. The chain joins TRBV2 to TRBJ2-7; no clear D. The germline gives CDR1 SNHLY, CDR2 FYNNEI. V was shortened by 6 bases and J by 6 bases, with 15 bases between the two germline ends. The CDR3 has 13 amino acids. The chain's CDR3 is CASRGTNRPEQYF. CDR3 in DNA: TGTGCCAGCAGAGGTACTAATCGCCCCGAGCAGTACTTC.

Worth noting for this clonotype: Lacking the conserved final phenylalanine or tryptophan, this CDR3 likely reflects a read error. The chain is built from TRBV6-6 and TRBJ2-2; 12 bases map to TRBD1. CDR1 is MNHNY and CDR2 is SVGAGI in the germline V gene (reference sequence). The CDR3 length is 17 residues. The CDR3: CVSSYSGQGAGTGELFS. The CDR3 DNA reads TGTGTCAGCAGTTACTCGGGACAGGGGGCGGGGACCGGGGAGCTGTTTTCT.

On this clonotype itself: Given the absence of the conserved phenylalanine or tryptophan at the CDR3 end, a read error is likely. This chain links TRBV12-3 or TRBV12-4 with TRBJ2-1; 7 nucleotides match TRBD2. J was trimmed by 9 bases and V by 2 bases; bases with no gene match: 7. This CDR3 comprises 14 residues. The chain's CDR3 is CASSLTSASGEQFS. The DNA for the CDR3 is TGTGCCAGCAGTTTAACTAGCGCGAGTGGTGAGCAGTTCTCC.

As for this clonotype: One junction end does not reproduce the germline sequence, and a read error may be involved. V gene TRBV6-5 combines with J gene TRBJ1-6; D possibly corresponds to TRBD1 (5 bases). Germline V gene sequence: CDR1 MNHEY, CDR2 SVGAGI. CDR3 length equals 14 residues. The CDR3 DNA reads as TGTACCAGCAGTCGTGAGGACACAAATTCACCCCTCCAGTTT. Translated, it gives CTSSREDTNSPLQF.

On this clonotype itself: The CDR3 does not end in the conserved phenylalanine or tryptophan, so this is likely a read error. The rearrangement uses TRBV5-4 and TRBJ2-7, with 7 positions matching TRBD1. The CDR3 has 16 amino acids. Germline V gene sequence: CDR1 SGHNT, CDR2 YYREEE (reference sequence). The ends lost 4 bases at V and 8 bases at J; junction bases unmatched: 18. The CDR3 is CASSLTGTARLGQQYL. DNA for the CDR3: TGTGCCAGCAGCCTAACCGGGACAGCTCGTTTAGGGCAGCAGTACCTC.

V and J are TRBV29-1 and TRBJ1-1; 8 bases align to TRBD1. The CDR3 is 15 amino acids. CDR1 and CDR2 from the germline V gene are SQVTM and ANQGSEA. CDR3 in amino acids: CRGGQAGYQNTEAFF. CDR3 DNA sequence: TGCAGAGGGGGACAGGCAGGCTATCAGAATACTGAAGCTTTCTTT.

As for this clonotype: The junction shows a germline mismatch at one end, possibly a read error. V gene TRBV29-1 combines with J gene TRBJ2-2; a weak D match, TRBD2 (6 bases). The germline V gene encodes CDR1 SQVTM and CDR2 ANQGSEA. This CDR3 spans 14 amino acids. CDR3 coding DNA: TGCAGTGTCCTCAGTCCGGGAGCCACCGTGGAGCTGTTTTTT. This sequence encodes CSVLSPGATVELFF.

For this clonotype: Being one base from a much bigger clone, this may be a read error. The chain has TRBV29-1 and TRBJ2-4; D might be TRBD2 (7 bases). Germline loops: CDR1 SQVTM, CDR2 ANQGSEA. This CDR3 has 14 amino acids. Trimming pared 4 bases from V and 8 bases from J, leaving 18 bases between. CDR3 nucleotide sequence: TGCAGCGTTGCCCACGGGACACGGGAGGACATTCAGTACTTC. Translation: CSVAHGTREDIQYF.

Concerning this clonotype itself: At one of its ends the junction is not consistent with the germline gene, which may arise from a read error. The chain combines TRBV6-1 with TRBJ1-2; TRBD1 matches at 8 bases. In germline, CDR1 is MNHNS, CDR2 SASEGT. The CDR3 length is 16 residues. CDR3 residues: CASSERILTGVSGYTF. The CDR3 DNA is TGTGCCAGCAGTGAAAGAATTCTGACAGGGGTCAGTGGCTACACATTC.

V usage is TRBV11-2 and J usage is TRBJ2-1; D remains unclear. The CDR3 consists of 14 residues. CDR1 and CDR2 from the germline V gene are SGHAT and FQNNGV. CDR3 sequence (DNA): TGTATCGGCACCCCCGATGGCGGCTACAATGAGCAGTTCTTC. This sequence encodes CIGTPDGGYNEQFF. Full variable domain (missing parts from reference TRBV11-2 and TRBJ2-1): EAGVAQSPRYKIIEKRQSVAFWCNPISGHATLYWYQQILGQGPKLLIQFQNNGVVDDSQLPKDRFSAERLKGVDSTLKIQPAKLEDSAVYLCIGTPDGGYNEQFFGPGTRLTVL.

Concerning this clonotype: Since the CDR3 does not end with the conserved phenylalanine or tryptophan, this likely comes from a read error. The chain is built from TRBV29-1 and TRBJ2-3; D ambiguous. V was clipped by 4 bases and J by 9 bases, with 11 bases between them. Per the germline V gene, CDR1 is SQVTM and CDR2 is ANQGSEA. There are 11 residues in the CDR3. This CDR3 is CSVAGPTTQYY. The DNA for the CDR3 is TGCAGCGTTGCCGGGCCCACAACGCAGTATTAT.

On this clonotype: Since the CDR3 does not end with the conserved phenylalanine or tryptophan, this likely comes from a read error. V gene TRBV6-2 or TRBV6-3 combines with J gene TRBJ2-2; D may be TRBD1 or TRBD2 (5 bases each). This CDR3 contains 14 residues. CDR1 and CDR2 (germline): MNHEY, SVGEGT. The CDR3 DNA reads as TGTGCCAGTCGGACGGGACCAAACACCCGGGAGCTGTTTCTT. This codes for CASRTGPNTRELFL.

A word on this clonotype: This CDR3 is missing its conserved last phenylalanine or tryptophan, likely due to a read error. The V and J genes are TRBV5-6 and TRBJ2-5; the match to TRBD1 covers 9 bases. CDR1 is SGHDT and CDR2 is YYEEEE in the germline V gene. This CDR3 is built from 14 residues. CDR3 in DNA: TGTGCCATCAGCACAGGACAGGGGCAAGAGACCCAGTACTTA. Translated: CAISTGQGQETQYL.

About this clonotype: The junction differs from germline at one of its ends, possibly a read error. The V gene is TRBV6-6, the J gene TRBJ1-1; 8 bases are a match to TRBD1. The CDR3 consists of 13 residues. Germline V gene data show CDR1 as MNHNY and CDR2 as SVGAGI (reference sequence). The CDR3 region has the DNA TGTTCCAGCAGAACAGGGGGGACTAATGAAGCTTTCTTT. Its protein product is CSSRTGGTNEAFF.

The DNA of the CDR3 is TGTGCCAGTAGTCGGGCAGCCTCGAACACCGGGGAGCTGTTTTTT. This sequence encodes CASSRAASNTGELFF. This chain links TRBV6-2 or TRBV6-3 with TRBJ2-2; unclear D gene. Between the trimmed V and J ends, which lost 9 bases and 0 bases, there was a span of 14 bases. CDR3 size: 15 residues. In germline, CDR1 is MNHEY, CDR2 SVGEGT.

Turning to this clonotype: A much larger clonotype is one base distant, so this may be a read error. The CDR3 spells CASSEDSGTTQYF. CDR3 sequence (DNA): TGTGCCAGCAGTGAGGATAGCGGTACGACCCAGTACTTC. The V and J genes are TRBV6-4 and TRBJ2-5; D may be TRBD2 (6 bases). Per germline, CDR1 MRHNA and CDR2 SNTAGT. V lost 3 bases to trimming and J lost 7 bases, with 12 bases between them. This CDR3 region has 13 residues.

Points on this clonotype: The junction departs from germline at one end; a sequencing error may be responsible. This rearrangement joins TRBV6-1 to TRBJ2-2; 11 bases line up with TRBD2. The CDR3 extends over 16 amino acids. CDR1 is MNHNS, CDR2 SASEGT, per germline. CDR3 nucleotides: TGTGCCAGCAAATATACTAGCGGGAGACGGACCGGGGAGTTGTTATTT. Amino acid sequence: CASKYTSGRRTGELLF.

This clonotype was recorded once. The chain employs TRBV10-3 and TRBJ2-7; D is undetermined. Germline-derived CDR1 and CDR2 are ENHRY and SYGVKD. This CDR3 is 13 amino acids long. Trimming took 4 bases from V and 1 from J, leaving 8 bases between them. This CDR3 is CAISARCSYEQYF. The DNA for the CDR3 is TGTGCCATCAGTGCAAGGTGTTCCTACGAGCAGTACTTC.

The chain is built from TRBV6-1 and TRBJ2-3; 9 positions match TRBD2. Unmatched junction bases numbered 14, after V lost 5 bases and J lost 5 bases. Germline V CDR1 and CDR2: MNHNS, SASEGT. The CDR3 covers 17 residues. For the CDR3, the DNA is TGTGCCAGCAGTCTCCATGTCAAGCGGGAGGAAATAGATACGCAGTATTTT. Its protein is CASSLHVKREEIDTQYF.

A remark on this clonotype: One junction end disagrees with the germline gene, perhaps due to a read error. The gene calls are TRBV5-6 and TRBJ2-7; TRBD1 aligns across 7 bases. CDR1 and CDR2 (germline): SGHDT, YYEEEE. The CDR3 sequence is 19 residues long. The CDR3 reads CASRATGVREVQNSYDQYF. The CDR3 DNA is TGTGCCAGCAGAGCCACAGGGGTCCGCGAGGTGCAGAACTCCTACGATCAGTACTTC.

Concerning this clonotype itself: Likely a read error: the CDR3 ends without its conserved phenylalanine or tryptophan. The gene calls are TRBV11-2 and TRBJ2-5; 7 bases fit TRBD2. The CDR3 is 15 amino acids. The germline V gene has CDR1 SGHAT and CDR2 FQNNGV. The CDR3 nucleotides read TGTACCAGCAGCTTACCCGTGCAGGGAGGGGAGACCCAGTACCTC. This translates into CTSSLPVQGGETQYL.